This TCR beta chain appears in the sequencing data of a study of breast tumors, draining lymph nodes, adjacent tissues. Study conclusions and caveats: Tumor repertoires ranked between lymph nodes and nontumor tissue in diversity, with V and J gene preferences. The lymph node origin of tumor T cells was framed as consistent with a hypothesis, not demonstrated.

Samples came from axillary lymph nodes draining the breast cancer. V trimming: 11 bases; J trimming: 5 bases; junction bases outside the gene matches: 12. The CDR3 runs 14 residues. Germline V gene lookup returns CDR1 LNHDA and CDR2 SQIVND (reference sequence). Only a few counts were recorded for this clonotype. The antigen is undetermined. A much more abundant neighbour one base away suggests this may be a read error. TCRdb re-called the multiplex PCR reads through MiXCR, storing one row per CDR3 protein. The repertoire holds 150,000 to 200,000 distinct CDR3 sequences, with more than 25% as singletons.

Sequencing was done on a sample of axillary lymph node tissue. The source of this sequence is a female donor with breast cancer. Some clones in this sample may be carry-over from other donors' samples. The J gene is TRBJ1-5, the V gene TRBV19; 7 positions agree with TRBD1. The CDR3 loop is CAVRAGGRYQPQHF. The CDR3 DNA follows: TGTGCCGTGAGAGCAGGGGGACGGTATCAGCCCCAGCATTTT.